This TCR gamma chain was sequenced in a study of gamma-delta T cells after stem cell transplantation. TCRdb redid clone calling on the RT-PCR reads using CATT. The sample holds approximately 740 gamma-chain clones, around a third seen once. The sequence was obtained from a human donor. It is not recorded whose cells these are; they may come from a transplant donor. The source material was gamma-delta T cells.

The CDR3 region is CATWDKVYYKKLF. Written as DNA, the CDR3 is TGTGCCACCTGGGATAAGGTTTATTATAAGAAACTCTTT. The chain is built from TRGV8 and TRGJ1 or TRGJ2. Matching the DNA to germline supplied the J gene, which TCRdb does not give. The CDR3 is 13 residues long. Germline loops: CDR1 VENAVY, CDR2 YDSYNSRV. V was pared by 2 bases and J by 3 bases, with 4 bases of the junction left unmatched.